What follows describes a single T cell receptor beta chain. What it binds is not known. This sample was taken from a study of cytomegalovirus exposure and HLA in healthy donors. General observations from the study: Several of the most significant clusters appeared, in a later analysis, to be linked to common viral pathogens.

A multiplex PCR was run with 60 Vbeta primers and 13 Jbeta primers. Clones were sequenced by immunoSEQ multiplex PCR, and TCRdb holds only the in-frame ones, with some missing. The repertoire includes under 200,000 clones, roughly 80% of them detected once, and about 0.76% sits in the top ten. The CDR3 extends over 14 amino acids. Germline V gene data show CDR1 as SGHNT and CDR2 as YENEEA. Deletions cut 3 bases from V and 5 bases from J, with 11 bases between. This chain links TRBV11-3 with TRBJ2-1; D is unresolved. Sequenced input: PBMCs. This clonotype was obtained from a woman under 30 in good health and CMV-seronegative. CDR3 DNA: TGTGCCAGCAGCTTCGGATACAGAAACAATGAGCAGTTCTTC. This codes for CASSFGYRNNEQFF.